The rows below give T cell receptor beta chains drawn from one sample of a study of T cells in Graves' hyperthyroidism and ophthalmopathy. MiXCR was run by TCRdb on the multiplex PCR reads, yielding one entry per CDR3 protein. The sample comprises 500,000 to 650,000 distinct CDR3 sequences, nearly 20% of which are singletons, and over 45% rests with the top ten. The sequencing input was blood. Every receptor here comes from a middle-aged man with Graves' ophthalmopathy. The conserved cysteine and the conserved F or W are not part of the CDR3 here.

J,V,CDR3
TRBJ2-1,TRBV27,ASSLFKDPTNEQF
TRBJ2-2,TRBV6-1,ASSLGTAGTGELF
TRBJ2-3,TRBV7-9,ASRPPTGPSTDTQY
TRBJ2-7,TRBV28,ASSSPGLAADEQY
TRBJ2-1,TRBV2,ASSYLPTRGNEQF
TRBJ2-7,TRBV20-1,SARDGGQGIGEQY
TRBJ2-2,TRBV7-3,ASSEIPIRLAGVWPGELF
TRBJ2-1,TRBV11-2,ASGYPPTGTSGRAWNEQF
TRBJ2-5,TRBV3-1,ASSPGLAEARETQY
TRBJ2-7,TRBV6-1,ASSGYLAGGSMEQY
TRBJ2-1,TRBV12-3/TRBV12-4,ASSFSPNEQF
TRBJ2-7,TRBV12-3/TRBV12-4,ASTWTGQEQY
TRBJ1-4,TRBV18,ASSPPGALDEKLF
TRBJ2-1,TRBV6-1,ASSSDTGGPFNNNEQF